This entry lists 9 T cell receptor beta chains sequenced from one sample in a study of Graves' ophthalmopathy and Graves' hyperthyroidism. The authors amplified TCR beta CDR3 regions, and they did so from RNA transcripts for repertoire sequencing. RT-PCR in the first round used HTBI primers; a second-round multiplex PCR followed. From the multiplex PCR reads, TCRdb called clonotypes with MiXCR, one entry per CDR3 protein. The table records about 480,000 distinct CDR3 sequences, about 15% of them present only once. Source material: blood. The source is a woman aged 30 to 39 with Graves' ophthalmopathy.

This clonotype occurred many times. The CDR3 bases are TGTGCCAGCAGCTTACTACAGGGCGGCTACACCTTC. Translation gives CASSLLQGGYTF. The gene calls are TRBV5-5 and TRBJ1-2; the D gene is possibly TRBD1 (6 bases). Germline CDR1 is SGHKS and CDR2 is YYEKEE (reference sequence). V was clipped by 2 bases and J by 8 bases, with 10 bases between them. This CDR3 has 12 amino acids.

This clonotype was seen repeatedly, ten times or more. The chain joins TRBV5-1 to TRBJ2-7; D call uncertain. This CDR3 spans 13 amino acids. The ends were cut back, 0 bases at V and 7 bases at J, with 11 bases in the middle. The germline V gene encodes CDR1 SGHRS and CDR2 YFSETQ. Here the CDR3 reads CASSLVVGREQYF. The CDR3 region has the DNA TGCGCCAGCAGCTTGGTCGTCGGGCGGGAGCAGTACTTC.

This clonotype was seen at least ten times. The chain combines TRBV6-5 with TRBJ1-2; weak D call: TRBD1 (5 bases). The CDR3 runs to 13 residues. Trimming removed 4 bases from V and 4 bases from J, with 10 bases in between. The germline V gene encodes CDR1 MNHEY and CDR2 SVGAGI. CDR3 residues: CASSWGGFYGYTF. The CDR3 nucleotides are TGTGCCAGCAGTTGGGGCGGATTCTATGGCTACACCTTC.

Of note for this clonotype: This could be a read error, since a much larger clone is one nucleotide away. This CDR3 is CASSQRGLGGNTESFF. CDR3 sequence (DNA): TGTGCCAGCAGCCAAAGGGGATTGGGCGGAAACACTGAATCTTTCTTT. The chain uses TRBV14 and TRBJ1-1; D may be TRBD1 (5 bases). The CDR3 sequence is 16 residues long. In germline, CDR1 is SGHDN, CDR2 FVKESK.

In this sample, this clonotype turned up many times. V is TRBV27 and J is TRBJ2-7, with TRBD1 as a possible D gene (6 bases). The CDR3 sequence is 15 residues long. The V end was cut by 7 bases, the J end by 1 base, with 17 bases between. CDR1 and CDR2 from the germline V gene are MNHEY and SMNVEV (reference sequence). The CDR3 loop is CASTRNRVVSYEQYF. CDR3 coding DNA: TGTGCCAGCACCCGAAACAGGGTGGTGTCCTACGAGCAGTACTTC.

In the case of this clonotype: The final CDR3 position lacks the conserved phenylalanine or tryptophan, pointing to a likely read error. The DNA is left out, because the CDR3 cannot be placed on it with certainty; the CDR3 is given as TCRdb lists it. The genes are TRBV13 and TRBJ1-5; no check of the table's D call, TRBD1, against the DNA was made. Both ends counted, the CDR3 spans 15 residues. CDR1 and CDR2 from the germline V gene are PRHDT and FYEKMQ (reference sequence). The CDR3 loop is CASRRTGDENQPQQL.

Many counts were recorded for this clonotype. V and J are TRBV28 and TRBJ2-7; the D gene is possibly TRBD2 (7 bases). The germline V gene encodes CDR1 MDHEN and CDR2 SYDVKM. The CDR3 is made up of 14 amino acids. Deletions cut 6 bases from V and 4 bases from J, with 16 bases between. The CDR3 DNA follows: TGTGCCAGCAGCTGGGGGGGAGGGGGTTACGAGCAGTACTTC. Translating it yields CASSWGGGGYEQYF. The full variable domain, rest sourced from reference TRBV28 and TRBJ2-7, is DVKVTQSSRYLVKRTGEKVFLECVQDMDHENMFWYRQDPGLGLRLIYFSYDVKMKEKGDIPEGYSVSREKKERFSLILESASTNQTSMYLCASSWGGGGYEQYFGPGTRLTVT.

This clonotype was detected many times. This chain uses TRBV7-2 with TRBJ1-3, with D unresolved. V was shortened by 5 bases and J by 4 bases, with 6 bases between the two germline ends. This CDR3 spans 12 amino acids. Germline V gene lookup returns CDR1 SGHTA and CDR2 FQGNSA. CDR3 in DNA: TGTGCCAGCAGCCGACCGGGAAACACCATATATTTT. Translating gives CASSRPGNTIYF.

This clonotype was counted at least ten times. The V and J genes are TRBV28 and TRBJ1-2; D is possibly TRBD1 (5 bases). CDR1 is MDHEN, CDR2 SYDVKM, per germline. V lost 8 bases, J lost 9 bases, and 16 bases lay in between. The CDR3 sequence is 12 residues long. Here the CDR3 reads CASAFTGGSYTF. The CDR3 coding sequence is TGTGCCAGCGCTTTTACAGGCGGGAGCTACACCTTC.